The following is a T cell receptor beta chain sequence with its context. Trimming cost V 5 bases and J 7 bases; bases outside gene matches: 5. The CDR3 loop spans 14 amino acids. Germline V gives CDR1 SGHVS, CDR2 FQNEAQ. Brentuximab vedotin exposure varied, and every patient relapsed after autologous stem cell transplantation. The repertoire was sequenced with immunoSEQ multiplex PCR; TCRdb's copy has only in-frame clones and lacks some. The table shows some 150,000 clones, with approximately 80% occurring only once. The data are from a study of PD-1 blockade in classical Hodgkin lymphoma. The TCR was taken from a human donor with classical Hodgkin lymphoma. The rearrangement uses TRBV7-8 and TRBJ1-6; 7 bases agree with TRBD1. The sample consisted of peripheral blood mononuclear cells (PBMCs), taken before the second cycle of nivolumab. CDR3 residues: CASSPWDSNSPLHF. The CDR3 coding sequence is TGTGCCAGCAGCCCTTGGGACAGCAATTCACCCCTCCACTTT.